The rows below give T cell receptor beta chains drawn from one sample of a study of T-cell reconstitution after alpha-beta-depleted transplantation in children. TCRdb ran MiXCR on the PCR reads and lists one entry per CDR3 protein. Here the sample spans 250,000 to 350,000 distinct CDR3 sequences, approximately 23% being singletons. The sequencing used PBMCs, mostly from graft donor cells, collected 180 days after TCRalphabeta/CD19-depleted stem cell transplant. These receptors were collected from a male patient between 10 and 17 years old who had a stem cell transplant for acute lymphoblastic leukemia, so the T cells may come from the graft donor. The CDR3 runs from the conserved cysteine through the conserved F or W. D genes are given only for firm matches. Part of the rows lack a size; the others show once, few, many or a class for expanded clones.

>TRBJ2-3|TRBV11-2|.|.
TGTGCCAGCAGCCCACTAGGCCGGGGAGATACGCAGTATTTT
CASSPLGRGDTQYF
>TRBJ2-3|TRBV4-2|few|.
TGTGCCAGCAGCCAAGTATTGCGGGATACAGATACGCAGTATTTT
CASSQVLRDTDTQYF
>TRBJ2-1|TRBV10-3|.|.
TGTGCCATCAGTGGGGGCGGCAGGGCTGGAAGCAATGAGCAGTTCTTC
CAISGGGRAGSNEQFF
>TRBJ1-1|TRBV12-3/TRBV12-4|.|.
TGTGCCAGCAGTCCTACAGGGATTGAAGCTTTCTTT
CASSPTGIEAFF
>TRBJ2-3|TRBV9|few|TRBD2
TGTGCCAGCAGCGTAGGGACGGGACTAGCACCAGATACGCAGTATTTT
CASSVGTGLAPDTQYF
>TRBJ2-1|TRBV7-3|few|TRBD2
TGTGCCAGCAGCCATGCCGGGACTACAGCCTACAATGAGCAGTTCTTC
CASSHAGTTAYNEQFF
>TRBJ2-1|TRBV20-1|.|TRBD2
TGCAGTGCCCGGGTTAGCGGGAGTGTTTGGGATGAGCAGTTCTTC
CSARVSGSVWDEQFF
>TRBJ1-2|TRBV7-9|.|TRBD1
TGTGCCAGCAGCTTAACAGGGGGGCACTATGGCTACACCTTC
CASSLTGGHYGYTF
>TRBJ1-6|TRBV4-2|.|TRBD1
TGTGCCAGCAGTCGGGAGGACAGGGGTAATTCACCCCTCCACTTT
CASSREDRGNSPLHF
>TRBJ2-7|TRBV20-1|.|.
TGCAGTGCTAGAGGCCGGAGTACCTACGAGCAGTACTTC
CSARGRSTYEQYF
>TRBJ2-7|TRBV5-1|.|.
TGCGCCAGCAGCTTGAAGCCTTCCTTAAGTACCTACGAGCAGTACTTC
CASSLKPSLSTYEQYF
>TRBJ2-7|TRBV7-2|.|TRBD2
TGTGCCAGCAGCCCTCATGGGGCTAGCGGGAGTTATGAGCAGTACTTC
CASSPHGASGSYEQYF
>TRBJ2-3|TRBV7-4|.|TRBD1
TGTGCCAGCAGCTTAGTGGGTAGGGGACAGGGCACAGATACGCAGTATTTT
CASSLVGRGQGTDTQYF
>TRBJ2-7|TRBV27|few|TRBD2
TGTGCCACCAATTTGGGAGCGGGAGGAACGCGCGAGCAGTACTTC
CATNLGAGGTREQYF
>TRBJ2-7|TRBV7-9|few|.
TGTGCCAGCAGCTCGTGGCCCTACGAGCAGTACTTC
CASSSWPYEQYF
>TRBJ1-1|TRBV5-1|few|.
TGCGCCAGCCGTCCGGGGTTTGACACTGAAGCTTTCTTT
CASRPGFDTEAFF
>TRBJ2-1|TRBV9|.|.
TGTGCCAGCAGCGTAGATGGGAGTGAGCAGTTCTTC
CASSVDGSEQFF
>TRBJ2-5|TRBV5-6|.|TRBD2
TGTGCCAGCAGCTTTGGGGGACTAGCGGAGGGGATAGGGGAGACCCAGTACTTC
CASSFGGLAEGIGETQYF
>TRBJ2-3|TRBV4-1|.|.
TGCGCCAGCAGCCAAGCCCCCGGGACGGGGACAGATACGCAGTATTTT
CASSQAPGTGTDTQYF
>TRBJ2-7|TRBV28|once|.
TGTGCCAGCAGTTTTCCCGACAGGCCTACCTACGAGCAGTACTTC
CASSFPDRPTYEQYF
>TRBJ2-3|TRBV7-8|.|TRBD2
TGTGCCAGCAGCTTACGCATCCTAGCGGGGAACTATACGCAGTATTTT
CASSLRILAGNYTQYF
>TRBJ2-7|TRBV5-1|.|TRBD2
TGCGCCAGCAGCTTGGTTGCGGGGGAGTCCTACGAGCAGTACTTC
CASSLVAGESYEQYF
>TRBJ2-3|TRBV7-6|.|TRBD2
TGTGCCAGCAGCTTAGGACTAGCGGGAGGTGTTGATACGCAGTATTTT
CASSLGLAGGVDTQYF
>TRBJ2-1|TRBV25-1|few|TRBD2
TGTGCCAGCAGTGATCTAGCGGGAGCTGGTGAGCAGTTCTTC
CASSDLAGAGEQFF